One and the same sample provided the 9 T cell receptor beta chains below, sequenced in a study of blood T cell repertoires in COVID-19. Measured with immunoSEQ multiplex PCR; TCRdb has only the in-frame clones, and not every one. This table holds some 340,000 clones, around 83% found once. The sequencing input was PBMCs or T cells enriched from blood (not recorded which). The receptors here all came from a woman between 45 and 65 years old who had recovered from COVID-19.

This clone was seen a few times. The chain carries TRBV19 and TRBJ1-5, with D maybe TRBD1 (6 bases). The ends were cut back, 6 bases at V and 4 bases at J, with 13 bases in the middle. Germline V gives CDR1 LNHDA, CDR2 SQIVND (reference sequence). The CDR3 runs to 14 residues. The CDR3 DNA is TGTGCCAGTAGGGTGACAGGTTCGAATCAGCCCCAGCATTTT. Amino acids: CASRVTGSNQPQHF.

This rearrangement joins TRBV27 to TRBJ2-3; D is undetermined. The CDR3 has 11 amino acids. The V end was cut by 5 bases, the J end by 5 bases, with 5 bases between. Germline V gives CDR1 MNHEY, CDR2 SMNVEV (reference sequence). CDR3 residues: CASSTGDTQYF. The CDR3 DNA sequence: TGTGCCAGCAGTACTGGAGATACGCAGTATTTT.

The chain uses TRBV14 and TRBJ1-4, with D hard to call. Trimming stripped 6 bases from V and 6 bases from J, with 14 bases between. CDR3 length equals 14 residues. Looked up from germline, CDR1 is SGHDN and CDR2 is FVKESK. The CDR3 region has the DNA TGTGCCAGCAGTCATCCTGCGGGCCATGAAAAACTGTTTTTT. Amino acids: CASSHPAGHEKLFF.

The gene calls are TRBV29-1 and TRBJ2-7, with TRBD2 matching over 8 bases. The germline gives CDR1 SQVTM, CDR2 ANQGSEA. The CDR3 spans 13 residues. Germline trimming cut 6 bases from V and 1 base from J; bases unmatched to any gene: 5. In DNA form, the CDR3 reads TGCAGCGTAATAGCGGGAAGGTCCTACGAGCAGTACTTC. This gives the protein CSVIAGRSYEQYF.

The chain is built from TRBV7-9 and TRBJ1-4; 8 nucleotides line up with TRBD1. Trimming took 6 bases from V and 7 from J; bases not matched to a gene: 7. The CDR3 spans 14 residues. Germline CDR1 and CDR2: SEHNR and FQNEAQ (reference sequence). The CDR3 region has the DNA TGTGCCAGCAGAGCCGGGACAGGAGGTGAAAAACTGTTTTTT. Translated: CASRAGTGGEKLFF.

The chain joins TRBV19 to TRBJ1-6, with 8 bases matching TRBD1. The V and J ends lost 7 bases and 14 bases, in that order; junction bases with no gene match: 22. The CDR3 contains 17 residues. CDR1 LNHDA and CDR2 SQIVND come from the germline V gene (reference sequence). DNA of the CDR3: TGTGCCAGTAAGGCGTCGGGAAACAGGGGGACCCGGGGGTCCCTCCACTTT. Translating it yields CASKASGNRGTRGSLHF.

The V and J genes are TRBV30 and TRBJ1-1; D unclear. The CDR3 extends over 14 amino acids. Trimming took 0 bases from V and 1 from J, leaving 9 bases between them. Germline assignment: CDR1 GTSNPN and CDR2 SVGIG (reference sequence). CDR3 protein: CAWSVSVRNTEAFF. The CDR3 bases are TGTGCCTGGAGTGTCTCAGTCCGGAACACTGAAGCTTTCTTT.

The chain has TRBV5-1 and TRBJ1-1; D unresolved. Germline V gene lookup returns CDR1 SGHRS and CDR2 YFSETQ. Trimming left V 0 bases short and J 5 bases short, with 11 bases between. This CDR3 is 14 amino acids long. CDR3 in amino acids: CASSLGGVGTEAFF. CDR3 coding DNA: TGCGCCAGCAGCTTGGGAGGAGTTGGGACTGAAGCTTTCTTT.

This clone was counted between two and nine times. The rearrangement joins TRBV5-1 to TRBJ1-2; D is perhaps TRBD1 (6 bases). V shed 4 bases and J shed 4 bases, with 20 bases lying between them. In germline, CDR1 is SGHRS, CDR2 YFSETQ. The CDR3 is 16 residues long. CDR3 loop: CASSPGGGERVYGYTF. CDR3 sequence (DNA): TGCGCCAGCAGCCCCGGAGGGGGGGAGAGGGTCTATGGCTACACCTTC. Drawing the rest from reference TRBV5-1 and TRBJ1-2, the complete variable domain is KAGVTQTPRYLIKTRGQQVTLSCSPISGHRSVSWYQQTPGQGLQFLFEYFSETQRNKGNFPGRFSGRQFSNSRSEMNVSTLELGDSALYLCASSPGGGERVYGYTFGSGTRLTVV.